The next 32 T cell receptor beta chains were all read from a single sample in a study of blood T cell repertoires in COVID-19 (dated by TCRdb to 2018 to 2020). The library was built by means of the immunoSEQ multiplex PCR assay. The immuneACCESS repertoire file appears here via TCRdb, limited to in-frame rearrangements. These files lack a portion of the clones; in checked studies, under half of the deficit traces to unresolved V genes, and the cause of the others is not known. This sample lists 150,000 or so clones; roughly 87% were detected once. The ten largest clones represent approximately 3.8% of the sample. Sequencing was performed on PBMCs or T cells enriched from blood (not recorded which). The receptors here all came from a woman in her thirties or forties who had been exposed to COVID-19.

The rearrangement links TRBV25-1 to TRBJ1-6; D perhaps matches TRBD1 (5 bases). The V end was cut by 5 bases, the J end by 10 bases, with 12 bases between. The length of the CDR3 is 13 residues. Germline-derived CDR1 and CDR2 are MGHDK and SYGVNS. CDR3 coding DNA: TGTGCCAGCAGTTCACAGGTCAGATCACCCCTCCACTTT. Its protein is CASSSQVRSPLHF.

The chain joins TRBV18 to TRBJ1-5; D is possibly TRBD1 (5 bases). V was cut by 3 bases and J by 0 bases, with 9 bases left in between. The CDR3 length is 15 residues. Germline V lookup: CDR1 KGHSH, CDR2 LQKENI. CDR3 residues: CASSPLGGSNQPQHF. In DNA form, the CDR3 reads TGTGCCAGCTCACCCCTCGGGGGTAGCAATCAGCCCCAGCATTTT.

The CDR3 sequence: CASSQDRWASSPEQYF. In DNA form, the CDR3 reads TGTGCCAGCAGCCAAGATCGATGGGCTAGCTCCCCCGAGCAGTACTTC. The genes are TRBV4-2 and TRBJ2-7; possible D gene TRBD2, 5 bases. The CDR3 consists of 16 residues. Trimming took off 0 bases at V and 6 bases at J, with 18 bases between the two ends. Per the germline V gene, CDR1 is LGHNA and CDR2 is YNFKEQ.

The chain's CDR3 is CASSQGTSAFLGNEQFF. The CDR3 DNA follows: TGTGCCAGCAGCCAGGGGACTAGCGCATTCTTGGGCAATGAGCAGTTCTTC. J is TRBJ2-1 and V is TRBV3-1 (or the pseudogene TRBV3-2), with 10 nucleotides matching TRBD2. V gave up 3 bases and J gave up 6 bases; unmatched junction bases: 11. The CDR3 runs 17 residues. Germline V CDR1 and CDR2: LGHDT, YNNKEL (reference sequence).

The CDR3 loop reads CASSLYLSGGSDTQYF. The CDR3 region has the DNA TGTGCCAGCAGCTTATATCTTAGCGGGGGATCAGATACGCAGTATTTT. The chain combines TRBV13 with TRBJ2-3, with TRBD2 identical over 9 bases. The CDR3 runs 16 residues. CDR1 and CDR2 from the germline V gene are PRHDT and FYEKMQ (reference sequence). V dropped 2 bases and J dropped 4; count of bases not matched to a gene: 7.

The chain is built from TRBV19 and TRBJ2-5; 7 bases agree with TRBD1. This CDR3 has 15 amino acids. J was trimmed by 5 bases and V by 3 bases; bases with no gene match: 9. Germline V CDR1 and CDR2: LNHDA, SQIVND (reference sequence). The DNA for the CDR3 is TGTGCCAGTAGTATGAGTGAGGGGGCTTGGGAGACCCAGTACTTC. It translates to CASSMSEGAWETQYF.

This clone has a single count. V usage is TRBV7-2 and J usage is TRBJ2-7; 8 bases fit TRBD2. Trimming cost V 6 bases and J 6 bases; bases outside gene matches: 13. Per germline, CDR1 SGHTA and CDR2 FQGNSA. The CDR3 is 15 residues long. CDR3 sequence: CASSLHGGAAAEQYF. Here the CDR3 DNA reads TGTGCCAGCAGTCTACACGGGGGGGCCGCTGCCGAGCAGTACTTC.

The chain links TRBV5-3 to TRBJ2-5, with a weak D call TRBD2 (6 bases). Being an ORF, TRBV5-3 has a function that is uncertain. There are 16 residues in the CDR3. V was pared by 1 base and J by 4 bases, with 17 bases between. As DNA, the CDR3 is TGTGCCAGAAGCTTGATTAGCGGAGAGCTACGAGAGACCCAGTACTTC. Its translation is CARSLISGELRETQYF.

The chain links TRBV19 to TRBJ2-7; 10 nucleotides align to TRBD2. V shed 5 bases and J 0 bases; nucleotides not matched to a gene: 19. CDR3 size: 20 residues. Germline V gene lookup returns CDR1 LNHDA and CDR2 SQIVND (reference sequence). Here the CDR3 reads CASSPEPLSTGTSVSYEQYF. The CDR3, as DNA: TGTGCCAGTAGTCCCGAGCCACTGAGCACCGGGACTAGCGTCTCCTACGAGCAGTACTTC.

The chain links TRBV19 to TRBJ1-1, with D hard to call. CDR1 and CDR2 (germline): LNHDA, SQIVND (reference sequence). This CDR3 is built from 13 residues. V was cut by 6 bases and J by 5 bases, with 13 bases left in between. This CDR3 is CASSSDRGTEAFF. In DNA, the CDR3 is TGTGCCAGTAGCTCCGACCGGGGAACTGAAGCTTTCTTT.

The gene calls are TRBV19 and TRBJ2-7, with 7 bases aligning to TRBD2. Trimming cost V 5 bases and J 0 bases; bases outside gene matches: 4. Looked up from germline, CDR1 is LNHDA and CDR2 is SQIVND (reference sequence). The CDR3 loop spans 14 amino acids. The CDR3 reads CASSGGESSYEQYF. CDR3 DNA sequence: TGTGCCAGTAGTGGGGGGGAGAGCTCCTACGAGCAGTACTTC.

This chain joins TRBV6-4 and TRBJ2-7; perhaps TRBD2 as D (6 bases). This CDR3 spans 15 amino acids. The V end lost 3 bases, the J end lost 5 bases, and 17 bases lay between the germline ends. The germline CDR1 and CDR2 sequences are MRHNA and SNTAGT. CDR3 nucleotide sequence: TGTGCCAGCAGTGAAGGGTCGGGAGAGGTCGACGAGCAGTACTTC. This translates into CASSEGSGEVDEQYF.

The chain links TRBV11-2 to TRBJ1-2; no definite D call. Germline loops: CDR1 SGHAT, CDR2 FQNNGV. V lost 5 bases and J lost 4, with 14 bases in between. The CDR3 has 14 residues. The CDR3 spells CASSPGITGYGYTF. The CDR3 nucleotides read TGTGCCAGCAGCCCCGGGATTACGGGCTATGGCTACACCTTC.

The chain carries TRBV7-8 and TRBJ1-6; D is undetermined. V lost 4 bases and J lost 6, with 7 bases in between. In germline, CDR1 is SGHVS, CDR2 FQNEAQ. The CDR3 has 13 residues. The CDR3 DNA reads TGTGCCAGCAGCTCGGCGGGTAATTCACCCCTCCACTTT. This gives the protein CASSSAGNSPLHF. The complete variable domain, with remaining parts taken from reference TRBV7-8 and TRBJ1-6, reads GAGVSQSPRYKVAKRGQDVALRCDPISGHVSLFWYQQALGQGPEFLTYFQNEAQLDKSGLPSDRFFAERPEGSVSTLKIQRTQQEDSAVYLCASSSAGNSPLHFGNGTRLTVT.

In its sample, this clone was seen a few times. The gene calls are TRBV9 and TRBJ2-5; 12 bases are a match to TRBD1. The trim removed 4 bases at V and 5 bases at J, leaving 6 bases unmatched. Germline CDR1 is SGDLS and CDR2 is YYNGEE. This CDR3 region has 15 residues. CDR3 nucleotides: TGTGCCAGCAGCCCCGGGACAGGGGGCGGGGAGACCCAGTACTTC. Its protein is CASSPGTGGGETQYF.

The CDR3 loop is CASSQDDRPNTEAFF. The CDR3 DNA follows: TGCGCCAGCAGCCAAGACGACAGGCCGAACACTGAAGCTTTCTTT. The V call is TRBV4-3, the J call TRBJ1-1; possibly TRBD1 for D (6 bases). Germline V gene lookup returns CDR1 LGHNA and CDR2 YSLEER. Trimming removed 0 bases from V and 1 base from J, with 9 bases in between. The CDR3 is made up of 15 amino acids.

The rearrangement joins TRBV6-2 or TRBV6-3 to TRBJ2-7, with 8 bases aligning to TRBD1. V shed 2 bases and J 2 bases; nucleotides not matched to a gene: 8. The V gene's germline CDR1 is MNHEY and CDR2 SVGEGT. This CDR3 region has 16 residues. The CDR3 bases are TGTGCCAGCAGTTACGACAGGGGCTACCGAACCTACGAGCAGTACTTC. This sequence encodes CASSYDRGYRTYEQYF.

V and J are TRBV9 and TRBJ2-7; 10 positions agree with TRBD2. Unmatched junction bases numbered 14, after V lost 4 bases and J lost 7 bases. CDR1 is SGDLS and CDR2 is YYNGEE in the germline V gene. There are 16 residues in the CDR3. The CDR3 coding sequence is TGTGCCAGCAGCTCGGAGAGCGGGGGGGCAGTCGGTGAGCAGTACTTC. It yields the protein CASSSESGGAVGEQYF.

The chain has TRBV9 and TRBJ1-2; 7 bases line up with TRBD1. The germline V gene encodes CDR1 SGDLS and CDR2 YYNGEE. V lost 5 bases to trimming and J lost 8 bases; unmatched junction nucleotides: 21. The CDR3 consists of 17 residues. CDR3: CASSKGDSQSWGRGYTF. Here the CDR3 DNA reads TGTGCCAGCAGTAAGGGGGACAGTCAAAGCTGGGGGAGAGGCTACACCTTC.

J is TRBJ1-1 and V is TRBV6-5; D is uncertain. V was shortened by 5 bases and J by 0 bases, with 7 bases between the two germline ends. Germline V CDR1 and CDR2: MNHEY, SVGAGI. The CDR3 consists of 13 residues. CDR3 sequence: CASSHKMNTEAFF. For the CDR3, the DNA is TGTGCCAGCAGTCACAAAATGAACACTGAAGCTTTCTTT.

This clone was counted between two and nine times. The chain combines TRBV7-3 with TRBJ1-2; D remains unclear. The CDR3 length is 11 residues. With 1 base removed from V and 7 bases from J, the gap between germline ends came to 4 bases. CDR1 and CDR2 (germline): SGHTA, FQGTGA. CDR3 bases: TGTGCCAGCAGCTTAAGGCTTGGCTACACCTTC. Amino acids: CASSLRLGYTF.

The chain uses TRBV9 and TRBJ2-1, with 8 bases matching TRBD2. Germline assignment: CDR1 SGDLS and CDR2 YYNGEE. The V segment lost 3 bases and the J segment 0 bases; nucleotides outside the gene matches: 11. The CDR3 contains 18 residues. In DNA form, the CDR3 reads TGTGCCAGCAGCGCCGGGACTAGTCCCCTAAGCTCCTACAATGAGCAGTTCTTC. Amino acids: CASSAGTSPLSSYNEQFF.

The rearrangement uses TRBV10-2 and TRBJ2-2; a weak D match, TRBD2 (6 bases). Germline values: CDR1 WSHSY, CDR2 SAAADI. This CDR3 spans 14 amino acids. Trimming took 7 bases from V and 6 from J, leaving 15 bases between them. The CDR3 spells CASNLGGESGELFF. As DNA, the CDR3 is TGCGCCAGCAACCTGGGGGGAGAGTCCGGGGAGCTGTTTTTT.

This sequence joins TRBV24-1 and TRBJ1-2, with unresolved D. Germline V CDR1 and CDR2: KGHDR, SFDVKD. Trimming removed 4 bases from V and 0 bases from J, with 8 bases in between. The CDR3 runs 14 residues. CDR3 in DNA: TGTGCCACCAGTGACAGATCCACTAACTATGGCTACACCTTC. This gives the protein CATSDRSTNYGYTF.

The gene calls are TRBV13 and TRBJ2-3; 7 positions agree with TRBD2. Germline V gene lookup returns CDR1 PRHDT and CDR2 FYEKMQ (reference sequence). The ends lost 3 bases at V and 4 bases at J; junction bases unmatched: 7. The CDR3 spans 15 residues. For the CDR3, the DNA is TGTGCCAGCAGCTTCGGACTAGGCAGTCCAGATACGCAGTATTTT. It is translated as CASSFGLGSPDTQYF.

Points on this clone: One end of the junction does not line up with germline, which may come from a read error. J is TRBJ2-7 and V is TRBV25-1, with D possibly being TRBD2 (5 bases). Per germline, CDR1 MGHDK and CDR2 SYGVNS. This CDR3 region has 15 residues. The CDR3 sequence: CASSELEGSAYGQYF. In DNA form, the CDR3 reads TGTGCCAGCAGTGAATTAGAGGGTTCGGCCTACGGGCAGTACTTC.

This clone was observed a single time. The chain links TRBV3-1 (or the pseudogene TRBV3-2) to TRBJ1-2, with D unclear. V was shortened by 1 base and J by 8 bases, with 8 bases between the two germline ends. The CDR3 sequence is 12 residues long. In germline, CDR1 is LGHDT, CDR2 YNNKEL (reference sequence). The CDR3 DNA reads TGTGCCAGCAGCCAAGGCTCCAGGGGCTACACCTTC. This encodes CASSQGSRGYTF.

The J gene is TRBJ2-7, the V gene TRBV11-2, with D tentatively TRBD2 (6 bases). Germline V gene lookup returns CDR1 SGHAT and CDR2 FQNNGV. V lost 1 base and J lost 6, with 10 bases in between. This CDR3 comprises 13 residues. For the CDR3, the DNA is TGTGCCAGCAGCTTAGGCGGGGCCGGCGAGCAGTACTTC. Amino acids: CASSLGGAGEQYF.

V is TRBV19 and J is TRBJ1-1, with 10 nucleotides matching TRBD1. V lost 8 bases and J lost 4; bases outside the gene matches: 7. Germline V CDR1 and CDR2: LNHDA, SQIVND (reference sequence). The CDR3 is 14 amino acids. Here the CDR3 reads CASGGGTGATEAFF. The DNA of the CDR3 is TGTGCCAGTGGAGGAGGGACAGGGGCCACTGAAGCTTTCTTT. The entire variable domain, with the rest obtained from reference TRBV19 and TRBJ1-1, is as follows: DGGITQSPKYLFRKEGQNVTLSCEQNLNHDAMYWYRQDPGQGLRLIYYSQIVNDFQKGDIAEGYSVSREKKESFPLTVTSAQKNPTAFYLCASGGGTGATEAFFGQGTRLTVV.

The chain combines TRBV7-9 with TRBJ2-1; TRBD1 is a possible D gene (6 bases). The length of the CDR3 is 19 residues. The V end was cut by 8 bases, the J end by 0 bases, with 26 bases between. Looked up from germline, CDR1 is SEHNR and CDR2 is FQNEAQ (reference sequence). The chain's CDR3 is CASLSRRGGQSNSYNEQFF. The CDR3 nucleotides are TGTGCCAGCTTGTCCCGGCGCGGAGGACAGTCTAACTCCTACAATGAGCAGTTCTTC.

CDR3: CASGLWQGGNTGELFF. The CDR3 DNA sequence: TGTGCTAGTGGTTTGTGGCAGGGAGGGAACACCGGGGAGCTGTTTTTT. The chain combines TRBV12-5 with TRBJ2-2, with D perhaps TRBD2 (6 bases). The germline V and J ends were trimmed by 2 bases and 1 base, with 11 bases remaining between them. The CDR3 spans 16 residues. Per the germline V gene, CDR1 is LGHNT and CDR2 is FRNRAP.

V is TRBV2 and J is TRBJ2-1; TRBD2 agrees at 7 bases. From germline, CDR1 is SNHLY and CDR2 FYNNEI. V shed 4 bases, J shed 4 bases, and the junction held 4 bases outside the gene matches. The CDR3 is 14 amino acids. CDR3 residues: CASSVAGEYNEQFF. The CDR3 nucleotides are TGTGCCAGCAGTGTAGCGGGCGAATACAATGAGCAGTTCTTC.